The T cell receptor beta chain described here comes from a study of early T cells in non-severe SARS-CoV-2 infection. Study-wide results and limits: VDJdb-based matching was biased toward anti-spike CD8 responses and missed private and CD4 specificities.

Trimming cost V 5 bases and J 5 bases; bases outside gene matches: 16. There are 17 residues in the CDR3. Germline loops: CDR1 MNHEY, CDR2 SVGAGI. This clonotype was detected a few times. The antigen is not known. TCRdb re-called the 5' RACE reads through MiXCR, storing one row per CDR3 protein. The sample has around 40,000 distinct CDR3 sequences, roughly a tenth seen once; the top ten hold about 9.9%. This clonotype was obtained from an adult who was a healthcare worker with PCR-confirmed SARS-CoV-2 infection or an uninfected control (not recorded which). Specimen: whole blood. This chain uses TRBV6-5 with TRBJ2-5, with 8 bases identical to TRBD2. CDR3 in DNA: TGTGCCAGCAGTCAGAGACCGCCCGGGACTAGGAGGGAGACCCAGTACTTC. It yields the protein CASSQRPPGTRRETQYF.